Below, 20 T cell receptor beta chains from the same sample are listed, as sequenced in a study of PD-L1 blockade in urothelial cancer. Assay used: immunoSEQ multiplex PCR; TCRdb lists only in-frame clones, some missing. Of under 150,000 clones detected, 85% to 90% appear once; the ten largest clones hold under 2%. The time point: peripheral blood 6 weeks after treatment start. Sample: PBMCs, taken around atezolizumab (anti-PD-L1) treatment. Receptor source: a man aged 55 to 70 with urothelial cancer.

In its sample, this clone was seen once. CDR3 coding DNA: TGTGCCAGCAGTTACGGGGGGAAGAGGGCAGATACGCAGTATTTT. It translates to CASSYGGKRADTQYF. The V call is TRBV6-5, the J call TRBJ2-3; the D gene is possibly TRBD2 (6 bases). This CDR3 has 15 residues. Germline V gene sequence: CDR1 MNHEY, CDR2 SVGAGI. Trimming took off 2 bases at V and 4 bases at J, with 13 bases between the two ends.

The rearrangement links TRBV7-8 to TRBJ2-3; tentatively, D is TRBD2 (6 bases). This CDR3 is built from 16 residues. Deletions cut 5 bases from V and 6 bases from J, with 21 bases between. Looked up from germline, CDR1 is SGHVS and CDR2 is FQNEAQ. The CDR3 DNA sequence: TGTGCCAGCAGCACTACCAACCCGCTGGGGAGGGATACGCAGTATTTT. This sequence encodes CASSTTNPLGRDTQYF.

The rearrangement links TRBV28 to TRBJ2-1; TRBD2 is a possible D gene (5 bases). This CDR3 has 15 residues. Germline V gene lookup returns CDR1 MDHEN and CDR2 SYDVKM. V shed 0 bases and J shed 5 bases, with 11 bases lying between them. The CDR3 nucleotides are TGTGCCAGCAGTTTATGGGCGGACTTAAACAATGAGCAGTTCTTC. It specifies CASSLWADLNNEQFF.

The rearrangement uses TRBV27 and TRBJ2-2; 10 bases are shared with TRBD2. V lost 5 bases, J lost 3 bases, and 12 bases stayed unmatched. The CDR3 consists of 18 residues. CDR1 is MNHEY, CDR2 SMNVEV, per germline (reference sequence). The CDR3 loop reads CASSLLPLAGAYTGELFF. The CDR3 bases are TGTGCCAGCAGTCTCCTCCCTCTAGCGGGAGCCTACACCGGGGAGCTGTTTTTT.

V gene TRBV28 combines with J gene TRBJ1-2; tentatively, D is TRBD1 (6 bases). Per the germline V gene, CDR1 is MDHEN and CDR2 is SYDVKM. This CDR3 has 13 residues. Trimming shortened V by 3 bases and J by 7 bases, and 12 bases separated the two germline ends. The CDR3 sequence is CASSFITGPGYTF. The CDR3 DNA sequence: TGTGCCAGCAGTTTTATCACAGGGCCTGGCTACACCTTC.

The J gene is TRBJ2-1, the V gene TRBV7-2, with 12 bases that match TRBD2. The CDR3 spans 17 residues. Germline CDR1 reads SGHTA; CDR2 reads FQGNSA. The trim removed 1 base at V and 10 bases at J, leaving 11 bases unmatched. The CDR3 DNA reads TGTGCCAGCAGCTTAGACCCCCTAGCGGGGGGGCGAGGCGAGCAGTTCTTC. This codes for CASSLDPLAGGRGEQFF.

V usage is TRBV10-3 and J usage is TRBJ2-5, with D possibly TRBD1 on 6 matching bases. Germline V gives CDR1 ENHRY, CDR2 SYGVKD. The germline V and J ends were trimmed by 4 bases and 2 bases, with 14 bases remaining between them. The CDR3 loop spans 15 amino acids. CDR3 region: CAISGSGTLQETQYF. The DNA of the CDR3 is TGTGCCATCAGTGGTTCCGGGACACTGCAAGAGACCCAGTACTTC.

This sequence joins TRBV10-3 and TRBJ2-7, with D maybe TRBD1 (6 bases). In germline, CDR1 is ENHRY, CDR2 SYGVKD. This CDR3 comprises 14 residues. V was shortened by 10 bases and J by 0 bases, with 16 bases between the two germline ends. CDR3 sequence: CATHAGVGSYEQYF. CDR3 nucleotides: TGTGCCACCCACGCAGGGGTGGGCTCCTACGAGCAGTACTTC.

V and J are TRBV5-6 and TRBJ1-1, with 7 bases fitting TRBD1. The CDR3 covers 18 residues. V trimming: 4 bases; J trimming: 4 bases; junction bases outside the gene matches: 19. From germline, CDR1 is SGHDT and CDR2 YYEEEE. CDR3 sequence: CASSGRQGARRYGTEAFF. The CDR3 coding sequence is TGTGCCAGCAGCGGAAGACAGGGCGCTAGGAGGTATGGCACTGAAGCTTTCTTT.

J is TRBJ2-3 and V is TRBV28; 10 bases match TRBD2. Germline V gene data show CDR1 as MDHEN and CDR2 as SYDVKM. The CDR3 contains 15 residues. Trimming cost V 7 bases and J 5 bases; bases outside gene matches: 9. In DNA form, the CDR3 reads TGTGCCAGCATAAGCGGGAGGGCCGTGAGAGATACGCAGTATTTT. Translation gives CASISGRAVRDTQYF.

This clone was detected only once. CDR3 sequence reads: CASRGGVYEQYF. The CDR3 coding sequence is TGTGCCAGCCGGGGGGGGGTCTACGAGCAGTACTTC. The J gene is TRBJ2-7, the V gene TRBV6-5; TRBD2 agrees at 8 bases. CDR1 is MNHEY, CDR2 SVGAGI, per germline. The CDR3 spans 12 residues. The trim removed 8 bases at V and 3 bases at J, leaving 3 bases unmatched.

The genes are TRBV6-1 and TRBJ1-5; D is perhaps TRBD1 (6 bases). Per germline, CDR1 MNHNS and CDR2 SASEGT. The V end lost 7 bases, the J end lost 10 bases, and 20 bases lay between the germline ends. CDR3 length equals 14 residues. The CDR3 loop reads CASTTRDTDLPQHF. CDR3 in DNA: TGTGCCAGCACTACCAGGGACACCGATTTACCCCAGCATTTT.

This chain links TRBV6-5 with TRBJ2-7; 9 bases match TRBD2. Germline CDR1 is MNHEY and CDR2 is SVGAGI. The junction had 7 bases not matched to a gene; V was cut back by 4 bases and J by 6 bases. This CDR3 spans 14 amino acids. In DNA form, the CDR3 reads TGTGCCAGCAGTTCCTTAGCGGGAGCGAGCGAGCAGTACTTC. It translates to CASSSLAGASEQYF.

The chain couples TRBV7-3 to TRBJ2-1; 7 bases align to TRBD2. After removal of 6 bases from V and 3 bases from J, the junction contained 11 bases not matched to a gene. The CDR3 runs to 16 residues. The germline V gene has CDR1 SGHTA and CDR2 FQGTGA. The DNA for the CDR3 is TGTGCCAGCAGTCCCCACCTAGGCGGGAGCTACAATGAGCAGTTCTTC. Its translation: CASSPHLGGSYNEQFF.

The genes are TRBV2 and TRBJ2-7, with a tentative D call TRBD1 (6 bases). V was pared by 7 bases and J by 3 bases, with 22 bases between. This CDR3 is 16 amino acids long. Looked up from germline, CDR1 is SNHLY and CDR2 is FYNNEI. CDR3 loop: CASTRPTTGPRYEQYF. CDR3 sequence (DNA): TGTGCCAGCACAAGGCCCACGACAGGACCGCGCTACGAGCAGTACTTC.

The V and J genes are TRBV6-1 and TRBJ1-5; the match to TRBD1 covers 7 bases. CDR1 and CDR2 from the germline V gene are MNHNS and SASEGT. Trimming took 6 bases from V and 6 from J; bases not matched to a gene: 8. The CDR3 extends over 14 amino acids. CDR3 amino acids: CASSRQGRGQPQHF. CDR3 nucleotides: TGTGCCAGCAGCCGACAGGGCAGGGGTCAGCCCCAGCATTTT.

The V and J genes are TRBV11-3 and TRBJ2-7; 7 bases map to TRBD2. The CDR3 has 14 residues. The V and J ends lost 4 bases and 5 bases, in that order; junction bases with no gene match: 8. Germline lookup yields CDR1 SGHNT and CDR2 YENEEA. The CDR3: CASSSWGGSHEQYF. For the CDR3, the DNA is TGTGCCAGCAGCTCCTGGGGCGGGAGCCACGAGCAGTACTTC.

V gene TRBV7-9 combines with J gene TRBJ1-2; TRBD1 agrees at 10 bases. This CDR3 is built from 15 residues. CDR1 and CDR2 from the germline V gene are SEHNR and FQNEAQ (reference sequence). The J segment lost 4 bases and the V segment lost 5 bases, leaving 7 bases of the junction unmatched. The CDR3, as DNA: TGTGCCAGCAGCGCATCCGGGACAGGGGCCTATGGCTACACCTTC. Its translation is CASSASGTGAYGYTF.

This chain joins TRBV6-6 and TRBJ1-5; TRBD1 is a possible D gene (5 bases). CDR1 MNHNY and CDR2 SVGAGI come from the germline V gene (reference sequence). V lost 0 bases to trimming and J lost 10 bases, with 16 bases between them. This CDR3 contains 15 residues. CDR3 coding DNA: TGTGCCAGCAGTTACTCGACCGGTGGGGCGGATCCCCAGCATTTT. Encoded protein: CASSYSTGGADPQHF.

V is TRBV5-4 and J is TRBJ2-5, with 8 positions matching TRBD2. From germline, CDR1 is SGHNT and CDR2 YYREEE (reference sequence). With V trimmed by 2 bases and J by 1 base, 1 base remained unmatched. The CDR3 sequence is 14 residues long. CDR3 residues: CASSLLAAQETQYF. The DNA for the CDR3 is TGTGCCAGCAGCTTACTAGCGGCCCAAGAGACCCAGTACTTC.